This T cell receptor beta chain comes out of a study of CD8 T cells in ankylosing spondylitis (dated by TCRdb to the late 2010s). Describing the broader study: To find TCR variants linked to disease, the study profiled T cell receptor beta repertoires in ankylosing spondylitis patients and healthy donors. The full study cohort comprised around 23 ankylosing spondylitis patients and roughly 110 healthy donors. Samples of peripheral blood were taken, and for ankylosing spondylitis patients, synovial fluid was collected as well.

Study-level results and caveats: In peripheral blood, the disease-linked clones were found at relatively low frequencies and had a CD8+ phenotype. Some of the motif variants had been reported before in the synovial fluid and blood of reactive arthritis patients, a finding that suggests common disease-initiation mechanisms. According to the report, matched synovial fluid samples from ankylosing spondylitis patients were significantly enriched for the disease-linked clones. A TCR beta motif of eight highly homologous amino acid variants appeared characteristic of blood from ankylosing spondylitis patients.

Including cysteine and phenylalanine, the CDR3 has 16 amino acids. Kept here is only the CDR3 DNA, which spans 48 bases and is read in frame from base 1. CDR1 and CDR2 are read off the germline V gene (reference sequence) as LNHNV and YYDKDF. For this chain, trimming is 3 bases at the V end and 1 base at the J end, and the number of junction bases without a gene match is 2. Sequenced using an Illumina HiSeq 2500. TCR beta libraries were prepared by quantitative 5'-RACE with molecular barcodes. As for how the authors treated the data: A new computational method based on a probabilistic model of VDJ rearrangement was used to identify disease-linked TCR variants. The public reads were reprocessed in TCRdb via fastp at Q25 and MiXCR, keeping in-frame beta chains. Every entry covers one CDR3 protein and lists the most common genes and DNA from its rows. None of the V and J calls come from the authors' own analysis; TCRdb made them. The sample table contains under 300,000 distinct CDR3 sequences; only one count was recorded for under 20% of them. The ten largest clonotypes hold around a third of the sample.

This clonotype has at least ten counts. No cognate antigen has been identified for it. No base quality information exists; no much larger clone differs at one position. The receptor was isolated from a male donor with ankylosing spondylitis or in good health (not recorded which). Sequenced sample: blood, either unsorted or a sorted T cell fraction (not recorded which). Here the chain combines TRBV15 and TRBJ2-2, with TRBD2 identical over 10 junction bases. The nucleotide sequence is TGTGCCACCAGCAGTCCTAGCGGGAGGAACACCGGGGAGCTGTTTTTT. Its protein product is CATSSPSGRNTGELFF.